This is a list of T cell receptor beta chains from one sample in a study of OX40 agonist ivuxolimab in advanced cancers. Some clones are missing from TCRdb's copy, which holds only in-frame ones; the method was immunoSEQ multiplex PCR. The sample holds some 80,000 clones, about nine tenths seen once. The specimen was CD4+ or CD8+ T cells sorted from blood, collected in a trial of the OX40 agonist ivuxolimab. These receptors all stem from an adult with an advanced solid tumor such as melanoma, head and neck, liver or kidney cancer. Both conserved end residues are part of each CDR3. Each record gives: V gene, clone size, J gene, D gene, CDR3 protein, CDR3 DNA. D genes are given only for firm matches. Rows give clone size only sometimes, using once, few, many, or a class for an expanded clone.

TRBV19	.	TRBJ1-2	.	CASSTGRINYGYTF	TGTGCCAGTAGTACGGGACGGATTAACTATGGCTACACCTTC
TRBV27	.	TRBJ1-4	.	CASSPNHGGTDEKLFF	TGTGCCAGCAGTCCCAACCATGGGGGGACGGATGAAAAACTGTTTTTT
TRBV29-1	.	TRBJ1-1	TRBD1	CSVDSVGTAVLNTEAFF	TGCAGCGTTGACTCCGTCGGGACAGCTGTACTGAACACTGAAGCTTTCTTT
TRBV6-5	.	TRBJ1-6	.	CASRLRGYNSPLHF	TGTGCCAGCAGACTTAGGGGATATAATTCACCCCTCCACTTT
TRBV7-3	.	TRBJ2-2	TRBD2	CASSRSGRASNTGELFF	TGTGCCAGCAGCCGTAGCGGGAGGGCCTCGAACACCGGGGAGCTGTTTTTT
TRBV5-4	many	TRBJ2-5	.	CASSLQGQGETQYF	TGTGCCAGCAGCTTGCAGGGGCAAGGCGAGACCCAGTACTTC
TRBV6-5	.	TRBJ2-2	.	CASSYLQPRTGELFF	TGTGCCAGCAGTTATCTCCAGCCCCGCACCGGGGAGCTGTTTTTT
TRBV5-1	.	TRBJ2-3	.	CASSFSGSTFTDTQYF	TGCGCCAGCAGCTTCTCAGGTTCCACTTTCACAGATACGCAGTATTTT
TRBV5-6	.	TRBJ2-1	.	CASSSTDYPTDNEQFF	TGTGCCAGCAGCTCTACCGACTACCCAACAGACAATGAGCAGTTCTTC
TRBV18	.	TRBJ1-1	.	CASSLTANTEAFF	TGTGCCAGCTCACTGACAGCTAACACTGAAGCTTTCTTT
TRBV9	.	TRBJ1-1	.	CASSGQGRNTEAFF	TGTGCCAGCAGCGGCCAGGGACGAAACACTGAAGCTTTCTTT
TRBV11-2	.	TRBJ1-2	.	CASSPRGQTNYGYTF	TGTGCCAGCAGCCCACGCGGGCAGACTAACTATGGCTACACCTTC
TRBV5-4	.	TRBJ2-1	TRBD1	CASSLDRGLYNEQFF	TGTGCCAGCAGCCTGGACAGGGGGCTCTACAATGAGCAGTTCTTC
TRBV7-9	few	TRBJ2-3	TRBD2	CASSQVSGRSDTQYF	TGTGCCAGCAGCCAGGTTAGCGGGAGATCAGATACGCAGTATTTT
TRBV6-1	few	TRBJ2-7	.	CASSDLLDRLGEQYF	TGTGCCAGCAGTGACTTACTGGACCGCCTGGGGGAGCAGTACTTC
TRBV5-1	.	TRBJ2-1	TRBD2	CASSNTLAGGWNEQFF	TGCGCCAGCAGCAACACCCTAGCGGGAGGTTGGAATGAGCAGTTCTTC
TRBV27	.	TRBJ1-4	TRBD1	CASSARGRDEKLFF	TGTGCCAGCAGTGCCAGGGGGAGAGATGAAAAACTGTTTTTT
TRBV10-2	.	TRBJ1-2	.	CASSEAPNYGYTF	TGCGCCAGCAGTGAGGCACCGAACTATGGCTACACCTTC
TRBV5-4	.	TRBJ1-3	.	CASSLGTGNTIYF	TGTGCCAGCAGCTTAGGGACTGGAAACACCATATATTTT
TRBV10-3	.	TRBJ2-7	TRBD1	CAISESGRQGGEQYF	TGTGCCATCAGTGAGAGCGGCAGACAGGGTGGCGAGCAGTACTTC
TRBV7-8	once	TRBJ2-3	.	CASSLEGADTQYF	TGTGCCAGCAGCCTGGAAGGGGCAGATACGCAGTATTTT
TRBV7-2	few	TRBJ1-6	TRBD1	CASSPPGQGAGSPLHF	TGTGCCAGCAGCCCGCCGGGACAGGGGGCAGGTTCACCCCTCCACTTT
TRBV5-5	.	TRBJ1-3	.	CASSYSGNAGNTIYF	TGTGCCAGCAGCTACTCGGGGAACGCTGGAAACACCATATATTTT
TRBV5-1	.	TRBJ2-5	.	CASSLAGAQETQYF	TGCGCCAGCAGCCTCGCCGGGGCCCAAGAGACCCAGTACTTC
TRBV5-1	few	TRBJ2-2	.	CASSLDVTGELFF	TGCGCCAGCAGCTTGGACGTCACCGGGGAGCTGTTTTTT
TRBV18	.	TRBJ2-7	.	CASSPTGIGNSYEQYF	TGTGCCAGCTCACCAACAGGGATAGGGAACTCCTACGAGCAGTACTTC
TRBV7-2	.	TRBJ2-7	.	CASSLAGGYEQYF	TGTGCCAGCAGCTTAGCTGGGGGCTACGAGCAGTACTTC
TRBV29-1	.	TRBJ2-3	TRBD2	CSVEGEGLLGDTQYF	TGCAGCGTTGAGGGGGAGGGACTACTAGGAGATACGCAGTATTTT
TRBV5-1	.	TRBJ2-2	TRBD1	CASTATSTGSGELFF	TGCGCCAGCACCGCTACCTCGACAGGGTCCGGGGAGCTGTTTTTT
TRBV30	.	TRBJ2-7	.	CAWSETGTGRYEQYF	TGTGCCTGGAGTGAAACCGGGACTGGCCGTTACGAGCAGTACTTC
TRBV29-1	once	TRBJ1-2	TRBD1	CSDGTDYGYTF	TGCAGCGACGGGACAGACTATGGCTACACCTTC
TRBV5-6	once	TRBJ1-3	.	CASSLGVTGNTIYF	TGTGCCAGCAGCTTGGGGGTAACTGGAAACACCATATATTTT
TRBV4-1	.	TRBJ2-5	.	CASSQEPPWGTQYF	TGCGCCAGCTCCCAAGAGCCCCCTTGGGGGACCCAGTACTTC
TRBV19	.	TRBJ1-2	TRBD1	CASSTTGAIGYGYTF	TGTGCCAGTAGTACCACAGGGGCCATTGGGTATGGCTACACCTTC
TRBV6-1	few	TRBJ1-5	.	CASSEGWVTSSNQPQHF	TGTGCCAGCAGTGAAGGCTGGGTAACGAGTAGCAATCAGCCCCAGCATTTT
TRBV2	.	TRBJ2-3	.	CASSGLGVSTDTQYF	TGTGCCAGCAGTGGCCTGGGGGTAAGCACAGATACGCAGTATTTT
TRBV30	.	TRBJ1-2	.	CAWSVDGLYGYTF	TGTGCCTGGAGTGTTGACGGCCTCTATGGCTACACCTTC